The 14 T cell receptor beta chains reported below all come from one sample, sequenced in a study of CD8 T cells in ankylosing spondylitis. Via MiXCR, TCRdb re-called the 5' RACE reads, giving one row per CDR3 protein. There are 250,000 to 400,000 distinct CDR3 sequences in the sample; more than 9% occur only once, and 9.1% lies in the top ten. The sample consisted of blood, either unsorted or a sorted T cell fraction (not recorded which). All receptors come from a female donor with ankylosing spondylitis or in good health (not recorded which).

The chain couples TRBV5-4 to TRBJ2-7; D is unclear. There are 14 residues in the CDR3. V lost 1 base, J lost 1 base, and 9 bases lay in between. The germline V gene has CDR1 SGHNT and CDR2 YYREEE (reference sequence). The CDR3 coding sequence is TGTGCCAGCAGCTTGTATCTAGGGTCCTACGAGCAGTACTTC. This sequence encodes CASSLYLGSYEQYF.

The chain combines TRBV5-5 with TRBJ2-1, with TRBD2 as a possible D gene (6 bases). The V end was cut by 1 base, the J end by 5 bases, with 13 bases between. The CDR3 covers 15 residues. In germline, CDR1 is SGHKS, CDR2 YYEKEE (reference sequence). DNA of the CDR3: TGTGCCAGCAGCTTGTGGCTAGCGTTTAACAATGAGCAGTTCTTC. Protein sequence: CASSLWLAFNNEQFF.

This clonotype was observed at least ten times. This sequence joins TRBV2 and TRBJ1-3; 9 nucleotides agree with TRBD1. The CDR3 is made up of 16 amino acids. The ends lost 1 base at V and 5 bases at J; junction bases unmatched: 6. Germline assignment: CDR1 SNHLY and CDR2 FYNNEI. The DNA for the CDR3 is TGTGCCAGCAGTGAAGGCTCCGGACAGGGGAGAAACACCATATATTTT. It specifies CASSEGSGQGRNTIYF.

This clonotype has ten or more counts. The chain is built from TRBV12-3 or TRBV12-4 and TRBJ2-3; D is unclear. V was pared by 1 base and J by 5 bases, with 7 bases between. The CDR3 loop spans 13 amino acids. The CDR3 here is CASSLGGRDTQYF. The CDR3 DNA follows: TGTGCCAGCAGTTTAGGCGGCCGAGATACGCAGTATTTT.

V is TRBV7-2 and J is TRBJ2-4; D possibly corresponds to TRBD2 (5 bases). The CDR3 is made up of 14 amino acids. The V gene lost 7 bases and the J gene lost 2 bases, with 12 bases spanning the gap. Germline V gene data show CDR1 as SGHTA and CDR2 as FQGNSA. The CDR3 reads CASTSEGTKNIQYF. CDR3 nucleotides: TGTGCCAGCACCTCCGAGGGTACCAAAAACATTCAGTACTTC.

The sample holds many counts of this clonotype. This chain connects TRBV20-1 to TRBJ2-5; TRBD1 matches at 9 bases. The CDR3 has 15 residues. V trimming: 6 bases; J trimming: 4 bases; junction bases outside the gene matches: 12. Germline loops: CDR1 DFQATT, CDR2 SNEGSKA (reference sequence). This CDR3 is CSAETGGGTLETQYF. The CDR3 nucleotides read TGCAGTGCAGAGACAGGGGGGGGAACCTTAGAGACCCAGTACTTC.

The gene calls are TRBV11-1 and TRBJ1-4; D uncertain. The V gene's germline CDR1 is SGHAT and CDR2 FQDESV (reference sequence). Trimming pared 5 bases from V and 0 bases from J, leaving 19 bases between. This CDR3 region has 18 residues. CDR3 bases: TGTGCCAGCAGCCCGAAAACCCCAGGAAAGGCAACTAATGAAAAACTGTTTTTT. This sequence encodes CASSPKTPGKATNEKLFF.

This clonotype was seen a few times. The chain combines TRBV10-1 with TRBJ2-2, with TRBD2 identical over 7 bases. Germline assignment: CDR1 WNHNN and CDR2 SYGVQD (reference sequence). After removal of 4 bases from V and 6 bases from J, the junction contained 11 bases not matched to a gene. This CDR3 is 16 amino acids long. The chain's CDR3 is CASSGPWRELPGELFF. CDR3 in DNA: TGCGCCAGCAGTGGGCCATGGCGGGAGCTTCCCGGGGAGCTGTTTTTT.

This clonotype was counted between two and nine times. This rearrangement joins TRBV20-1 to TRBJ2-3, with D maybe TRBD1 (8 bases). The CDR3 consists of 15 residues. Trimming took off 5 bases at V and 1 base at J, with 16 bases between the two ends. From germline, CDR1 is DFQATT and CDR2 SNEGSKA (reference sequence). In nucleotides, the CDR3 is TGCAGTGCTCTACAGGGGGGGACCGGCACAGATACGCAGTATTTT. Translating it yields CSALQGGTGTDTQYF.

This clonotype was detected a few times. CDR3 bases: TGTGCCAGCTCGCGACAGGGAGTCAGCAATCAGCCCCAGCATTTT. It translates to CASSRQGVSNQPQHF. V is TRBV18 and J is TRBJ1-5; TRBD1 matches at 7 bases. This CDR3 spans 15 amino acids. Germline CDR1 and CDR2: KGHSH and LQKENI. Losses at the gene ends were 6 bases for V and 1 base for J; bases not matched to a gene: 6.

The chain's CDR3 is CASRRVRTGVHEQYF. DNA of the CDR3: TGTGCCAGCAGAAGAGTCCGGACAGGGGTGCACGAGCAGTACTTC. This chain connects TRBV11-2 to TRBJ2-7; TRBD1 aligns across 9 bases. Germline CDR1 and CDR2: SGHAT and FQNNGV. V was pared by 6 bases and J by 5 bases, with 11 bases of the junction left unmatched. The CDR3 runs to 15 residues. Full variable domain (outside the CDR3, taken from reference TRBV11-2 and TRBJ2-7): EAGVAQSPRYKIIEKRQSVAFWCNPISGHATLYWYQQILGQGPKLLIQFQNNGVVDDSQLPKDRFSAERLKGVDSTLKIQPAKLEDSAVYLCASRRVRTGVHEQYFGPGTRLTVT.

This chain uses TRBV10-3 with TRBJ2-1; 7 nucleotides match TRBD2. The V segment lost 3 bases and the J segment 9 bases; nucleotides outside the gene matches: 5. The CDR3 is 13 residues long. The germline CDR1 and CDR2 sequences are ENHRY and SYGVKD. CDR3 nucleotide sequence: TGTGCCATCAGTGAAGGCGGGAGCGTTGAGCAGTTCTTC. Protein: CAISEGGSVEQFF.

The J gene is TRBJ2-3, the V gene TRBV20-1; 14 positions agree with TRBD2. Germline V gives CDR1 DFQATT, CDR2 SNEGSKA (reference sequence). The V gene end was trimmed by 1 base and the J gene end by 4 bases; junction bases not matched to a gene: 1. This CDR3 comprises 15 residues. The CDR3 is CSARGLAGGSDTQYF. CDR3 DNA: TGCAGTGCTAGAGGACTAGCGGGAGGGTCAGATACGCAGTATTTT.

This clonotype was observed at least ten times. The chain has TRBV5-1 and TRBJ2-1; 7 positions match TRBD1. The ends lost 5 bases at V and 5 bases at J; junction bases unmatched: 4. The germline CDR1 and CDR2 sequences are SGHRS and YFSETQ. The CDR3 has 13 amino acids. For the CDR3, the DNA is TGCGCCAGCAGGACCGACAGGGACAATGAGCAGTTCTTC. It yields the protein CASRTDRDNEQFF.